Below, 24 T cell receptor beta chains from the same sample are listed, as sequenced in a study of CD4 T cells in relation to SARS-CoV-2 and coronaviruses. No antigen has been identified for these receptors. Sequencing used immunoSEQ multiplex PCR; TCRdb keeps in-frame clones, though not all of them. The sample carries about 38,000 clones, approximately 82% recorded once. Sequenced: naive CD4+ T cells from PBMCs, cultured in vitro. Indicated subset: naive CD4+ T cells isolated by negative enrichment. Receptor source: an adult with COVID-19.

The CDR3 sequence is CASSILYGRRSSGANVLTF. DNA for the CDR3: TGTGCCAGTAGTATATTATACGGCAGGCGATCCTCTGGGGCCAACGTCCTGACTTTC. V gene TRBV19 combines with J gene TRBJ2-6, with D unclear. V was clipped by 2 bases and J by 0 bases, with 17 bases between them. The germline V gene encodes CDR1 LNHDA and CDR2 SQIVND (reference sequence). The CDR3 covers 19 residues.

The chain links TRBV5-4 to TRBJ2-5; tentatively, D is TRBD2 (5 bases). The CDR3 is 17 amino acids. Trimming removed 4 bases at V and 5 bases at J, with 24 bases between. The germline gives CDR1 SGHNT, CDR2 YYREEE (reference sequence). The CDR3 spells CASSPTAGLRVGETQYF. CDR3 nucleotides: TGTGCCAGCAGCCCCACGGCGGGCCTGAGGGTGGGGGAGACCCAGTACTTC.

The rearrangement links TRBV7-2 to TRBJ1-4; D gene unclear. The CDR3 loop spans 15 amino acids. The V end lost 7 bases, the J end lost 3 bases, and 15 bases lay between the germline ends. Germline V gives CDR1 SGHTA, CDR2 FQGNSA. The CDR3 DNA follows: TGTGCCAGCACCTCCACGGGTTCGTCTAATGAAAAACTGTTTTTT. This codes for CASTSTGSSNEKLFF.

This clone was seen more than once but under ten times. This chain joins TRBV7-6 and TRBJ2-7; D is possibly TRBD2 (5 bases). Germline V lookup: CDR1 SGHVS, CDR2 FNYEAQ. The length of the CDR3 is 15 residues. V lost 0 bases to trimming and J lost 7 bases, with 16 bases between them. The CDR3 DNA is TGTGCCAGCAGCTTAGCCTCTCGAGGGCAAGGGGAGCAGTACTTC. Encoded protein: CASSLASRGQGEQYF.

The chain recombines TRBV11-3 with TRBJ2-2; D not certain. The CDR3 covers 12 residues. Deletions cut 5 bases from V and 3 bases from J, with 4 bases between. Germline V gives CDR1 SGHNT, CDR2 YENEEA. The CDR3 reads CASSVYTGELFF. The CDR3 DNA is TGTGCCAGCAGCGTTTACACCGGGGAGCTGTTTTTT.

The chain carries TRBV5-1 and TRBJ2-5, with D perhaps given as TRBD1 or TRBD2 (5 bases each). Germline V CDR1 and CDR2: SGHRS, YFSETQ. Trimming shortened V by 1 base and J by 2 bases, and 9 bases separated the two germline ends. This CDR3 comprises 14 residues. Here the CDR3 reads CASSLSGPQETQYF. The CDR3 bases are TGCGCCAGCAGCTTGTCGGGGCCACAAGAGACCCAGTACTTC.

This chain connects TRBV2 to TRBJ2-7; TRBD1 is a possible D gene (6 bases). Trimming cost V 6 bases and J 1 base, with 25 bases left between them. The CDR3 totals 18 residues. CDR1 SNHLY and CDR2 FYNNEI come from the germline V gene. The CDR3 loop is CASRAGSTRGFLSYEQYF. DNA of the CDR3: TGTGCCAGCAGGGCCGGATCCACCAGGGGATTCTTATCCTACGAGCAGTACTTC.

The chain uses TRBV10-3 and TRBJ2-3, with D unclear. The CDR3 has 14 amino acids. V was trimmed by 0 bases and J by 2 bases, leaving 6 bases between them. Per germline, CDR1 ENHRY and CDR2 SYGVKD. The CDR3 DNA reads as TGTGCCATCAGTGAGTCTGTGCTCACAGATACGCAGTATTTT. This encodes CAISESVLTDTQYF.

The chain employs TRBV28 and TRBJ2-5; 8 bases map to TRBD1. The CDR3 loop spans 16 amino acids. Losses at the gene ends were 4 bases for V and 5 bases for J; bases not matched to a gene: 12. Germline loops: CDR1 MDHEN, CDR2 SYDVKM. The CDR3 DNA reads TGTGCCAGCAGTTCTTCTAGGACAGGGAGGTGGGAGACCCAGTACTTC. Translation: CASSSSRTGRWETQYF.

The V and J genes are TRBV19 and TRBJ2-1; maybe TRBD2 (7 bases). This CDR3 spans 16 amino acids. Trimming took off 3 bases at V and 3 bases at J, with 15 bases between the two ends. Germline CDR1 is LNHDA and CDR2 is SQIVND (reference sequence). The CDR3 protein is CASSIEGRGYYNEQFF. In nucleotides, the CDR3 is TGTGCCAGTAGTATCGAGGGGAGGGGGTACTACAATGAGCAGTTCTTC.

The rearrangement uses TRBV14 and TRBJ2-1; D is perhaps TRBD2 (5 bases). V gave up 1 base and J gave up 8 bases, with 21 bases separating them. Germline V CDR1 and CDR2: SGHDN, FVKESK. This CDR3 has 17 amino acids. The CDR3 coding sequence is TGTGCCAGCAGCCAAGCCTACCCTGCTGCGGGTGTAGATGAGCAGTTCTTC. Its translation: CASSQAYPAAGVDEQFF. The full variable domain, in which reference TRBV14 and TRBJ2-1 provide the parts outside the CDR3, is EAGVTQFPSHSVIEKGQTVTLRCDPISGHDNLYWYRRVMGKEIKFLLHFVKESKQDESGMPNNRFLAERTGGTYSTLKVQPAELEDSGVYFCASSQAYPAAGVDEQFFGPGTRLTVL.

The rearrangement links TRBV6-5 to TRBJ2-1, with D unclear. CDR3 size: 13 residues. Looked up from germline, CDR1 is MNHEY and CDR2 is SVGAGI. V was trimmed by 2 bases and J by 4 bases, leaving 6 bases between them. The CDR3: CASSYGGYNEQFF. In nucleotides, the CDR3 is TGTGCCAGCAGTTACGGTGGATACAATGAGCAGTTCTTC.

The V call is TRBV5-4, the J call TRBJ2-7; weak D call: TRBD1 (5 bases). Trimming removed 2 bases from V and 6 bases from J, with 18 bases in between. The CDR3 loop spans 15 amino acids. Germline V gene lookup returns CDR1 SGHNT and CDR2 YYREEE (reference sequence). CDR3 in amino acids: CASSFQGSTPAEQYF. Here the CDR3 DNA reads TGTGCCAGCAGCTTCCAGGGTTCGACCCCTGCCGAGCAGTACTTC.

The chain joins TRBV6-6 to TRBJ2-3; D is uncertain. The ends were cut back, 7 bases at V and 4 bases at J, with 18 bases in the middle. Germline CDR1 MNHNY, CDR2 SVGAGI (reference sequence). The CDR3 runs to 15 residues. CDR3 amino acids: CASTPSPQEPDTQYF. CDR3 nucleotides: TGTGCCAGCACCCCCAGCCCCCAGGAGCCAGATACGCAGTATTTT.

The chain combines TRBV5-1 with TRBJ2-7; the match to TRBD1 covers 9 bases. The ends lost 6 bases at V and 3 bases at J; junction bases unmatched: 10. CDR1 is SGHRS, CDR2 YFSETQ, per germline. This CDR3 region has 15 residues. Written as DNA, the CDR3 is TGCGCCAGCACAAAACAGGGGGCGGGACACTACGAGCAGTACTTC. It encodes CASTKQGAGHYEQYF.

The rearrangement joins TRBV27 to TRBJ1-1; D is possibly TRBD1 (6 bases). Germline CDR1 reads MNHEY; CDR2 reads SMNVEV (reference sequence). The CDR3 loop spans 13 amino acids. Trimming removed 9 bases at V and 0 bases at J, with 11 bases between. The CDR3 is CASRTAMNTEAFF. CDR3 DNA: TGTGCCAGTCGGACAGCCATGAACACTGAAGCTTTCTTT.

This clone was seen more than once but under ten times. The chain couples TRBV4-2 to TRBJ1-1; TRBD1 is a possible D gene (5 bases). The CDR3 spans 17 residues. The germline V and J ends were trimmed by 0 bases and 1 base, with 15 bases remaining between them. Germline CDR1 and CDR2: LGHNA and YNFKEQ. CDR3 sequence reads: CASSQEGAGRANTEAFF. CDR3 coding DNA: TGTGCCAGCAGCCAAGAAGGGGCAGGACGGGCGAACACTGAAGCTTTCTTT.

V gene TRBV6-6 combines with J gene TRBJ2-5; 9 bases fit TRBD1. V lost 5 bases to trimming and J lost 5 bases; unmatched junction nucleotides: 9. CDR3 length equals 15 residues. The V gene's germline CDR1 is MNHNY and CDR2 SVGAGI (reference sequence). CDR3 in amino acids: CASSLPTGQGETQYF. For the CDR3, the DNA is TGTGCCAGCAGTCTACCAACCGGACAGGGGGAGACCCAGTACTTC.

The CDR3 nucleotides are TGTGCCACCAGCAGAGATCGGGGACTAGCACCCCAGTACTTC. Amino acid sequence: CATSRDRGLAPQYF. The chain uses TRBV15 and TRBJ2-5; 9 bases map to TRBD2. The CDR3 has 14 amino acids. V shed 0 bases and J 9 bases; nucleotides not matched to a gene: 5. In germline, CDR1 is LNHNV, CDR2 YYDKDF (reference sequence).

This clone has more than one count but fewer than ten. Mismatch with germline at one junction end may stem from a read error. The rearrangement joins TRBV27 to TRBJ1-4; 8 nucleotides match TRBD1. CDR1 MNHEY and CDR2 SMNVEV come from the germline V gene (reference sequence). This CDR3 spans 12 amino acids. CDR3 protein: CASSSTPGQASF. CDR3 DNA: TGTGCCAGCAGTTCTACCCCGGGACAGGCGAGTTTT.

This CDR3 is CASSPFPRSAAEQYF. The CDR3 nucleotides read TGTGCCAGCAGCCCCTTCCCCCGATCGGCCGCCGAGCAGTACTTC. The V gene is TRBV3-1 (or the pseudogene TRBV3-2), the J gene TRBJ2-7; D remains ambiguous. Germline V gene sequence: CDR1 LGHDT, CDR2 YNNKEL (reference sequence). The CDR3 length is 15 residues. With 4 bases removed from V and 6 bases from J, the gap between germline ends came to 19 bases.

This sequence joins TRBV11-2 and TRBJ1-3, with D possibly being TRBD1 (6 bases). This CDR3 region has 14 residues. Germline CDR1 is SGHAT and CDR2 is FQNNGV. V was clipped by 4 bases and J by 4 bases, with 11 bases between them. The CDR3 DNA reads TGTGCCAGCAGCTCGAGGGGGGTCGGAAACACCATATATTTT. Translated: CASSSRGVGNTIYF.

CDR3 sequence: CATSRGQGAGEQYF. CDR3 DNA: TGTGCCACCAGCAGAGGACAGGGGGCTGGCGAGCAGTACTTC. V usage is TRBV15 and J usage is TRBJ2-7; 10 bases align to TRBD1. Germline V CDR1 and CDR2: LNHNV, YYDKDF (reference sequence). CDR3 size: 14 residues. The V gene end was trimmed by 1 base and the J gene end by 6 bases; junction bases not matched to a gene: 3.

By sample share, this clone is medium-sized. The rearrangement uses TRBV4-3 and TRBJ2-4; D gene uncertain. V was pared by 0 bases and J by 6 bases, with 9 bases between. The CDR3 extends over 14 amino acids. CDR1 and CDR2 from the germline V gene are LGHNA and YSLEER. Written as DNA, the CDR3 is TGCGCCAGCAGCCAAGATCGCTACAGAAACATTCAGTACTTC. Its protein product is CASSQDRYRNIQYF.